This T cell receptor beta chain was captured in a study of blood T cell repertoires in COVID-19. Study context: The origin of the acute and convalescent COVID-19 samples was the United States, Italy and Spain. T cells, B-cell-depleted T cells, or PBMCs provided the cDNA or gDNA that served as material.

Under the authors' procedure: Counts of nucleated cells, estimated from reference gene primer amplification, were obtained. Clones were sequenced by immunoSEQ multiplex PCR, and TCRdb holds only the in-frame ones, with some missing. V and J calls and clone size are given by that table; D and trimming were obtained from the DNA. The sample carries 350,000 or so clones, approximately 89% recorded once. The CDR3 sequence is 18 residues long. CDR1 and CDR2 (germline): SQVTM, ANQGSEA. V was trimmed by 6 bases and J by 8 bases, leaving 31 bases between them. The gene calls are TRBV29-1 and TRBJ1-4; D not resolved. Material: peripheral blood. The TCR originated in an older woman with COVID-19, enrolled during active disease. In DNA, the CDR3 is TGCAGCGTCCGACTCTGGGTCCCAAGAGGTCGGCGGGAAGAAAAACTGTTTTTT. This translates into CSVRLWVPRGRREEKLFF.